The rows below give T cell receptor beta chains drawn from one sample of a study of blood T cell repertoires in COVID-19. Sequenced by immunoSEQ multiplex PCR; TCRdb stores in-frame clones only, minus some. Of 90,000 to 120,000 clones in the sample, roughly 80% were seen once. Source material: peripheral blood. Receptors originate from a human donor in a cohort sampled during active COVID-19. Each CDR3 is given with its conserved first and last residue. The D gene is left open where the match is weak. Not every row has a clone size; where given, it reads once, few, many or a size class.

v_gene	abundance	d_gene	j_gene	CDR3aa	CDR3nt
TRBV5-6	.	.	TRBJ2-1	CASSLGWGTSYNEQFF	TGTGCCAGCAGCCTGGGGTGGGGCACGTCCTACAATGAGCAGTTCTTC
TRBV19	.	.	TRBJ1-1	CASSSAPPGGTSTEAFF	TGTGCCAGTAGTTCGGCGCCGCCGGGAGGGACGTCCACTGAAGCTTTCTTT
TRBV28	once	.	TRBJ1-4	CASSLGGREKLFF	TGTGCCAGCAGTTTAGGAGGGAGGGAAAAACTGTTTTTT
TRBV5-1	.	.	TRBJ1-2	CASSPTDVYGYTF	TGCGCCAGCAGCCCGACAGACGTCTATGGCTACACCTTC
TRBV24-1	few	TRBD1	TRBJ1-2	CATGQGARYGYTF	TGTGCCACCGGACAGGGGGCGCGGTATGGCTACACCTTC
TRBV9	.	.	TRBJ1-5	CASSVGSEGGNQPQHF	TGTGCCAGCAGCGTAGGTTCAGAGGGTGGCAATCAGCCCCAGCATTTT
TRBV4-2	few	TRBD1	TRBJ1-6	CASSQDRRTGYSPLHF	TGTGCCAGCAGCCAAGATCGGAGGACAGGGTATTCACCCCTCCACTTT
TRBV7-9	.	.	TRBJ2-1	CASRRTTGSQGNEQFF	TGTGCCAGCAGACGGACTACGGGATCCCAGGGCAATGAGCAGTTCTTC
TRBV10-3	.	TRBD1	TRBJ1-3	CAITGQGAQGNTIYF	TGTGCCATCACGGGACAGGGGGCCCAGGGGAACACCATATATTTT
TRBV2	.	TRBD2	TRBJ2-1	CASRTIAGSYNEQFF	TGTGCCAGCAGGACCATAGCGGGCTCCTACAATGAGCAGTTCTTC
TRBV4-3	.	TRBD1	TRBJ1-3	CASSQDWDRGLLAGNTIYF	TGCGCCAGCAGCCAAGATTGGGACAGGGGGCTCTTGGCTGGAAACACCATATATTTT
TRBV30	.	TRBD2	TRBJ2-1	CAWSRVGTSGTRAFF	TGTGCCTGGAGCAGGGTGGGGACTAGCGGGACGAGGGCGTTCTTC
TRBV7-2	.	.	TRBJ1-1	CASSLAQITNTEAFF	TGTGCCAGCAGCTTAGCCCAGATCACGAACACTGAAGCTTTCTTT
TRBV19	.	TRBD1	TRBJ1-2	CASSPTGVLDGYTF	TGTGCCAGTAGCCCTACAGGGGTACTCGATGGCTACACCTTC
TRBV7-3	.	.	TRBJ2-6	CASSLLFTPDRTASGANVLTF	TGTGCCAGCAGCTTACTATTTACACCCGACAGGACAGCCTCTGGGGCCAACGTCCTGACTTTC
TRBV4-3	.	TRBD1	TRBJ1-2	CASSQDLTGVPLYTF	TGCGCCAGCAGCCAAGACCTTACAGGGGTCCCCCTCTACACCTTC
TRBV6-5	.	TRBD2	TRBJ2-5	CASSYLRLARETQYF	TGTGCCAGCAGTTACTTACGACTAGCGAGGGAGACCCAGTACTTC
TRBV9	.	.	TRBJ2-7	CASSVSVTEVYEQYF	TGTGCCAGCAGCGTTAGCGTTACCGAGGTTTACGAGCAGTACTTC
TRBV27	.	TRBD2	TRBJ2-1	CASSSPSGFYNEQFF	TGTGCCAGCAGTTCCCCTAGCGGGTTCTACAATGAGCAGTTCTTC
TRBV9	.	TRBD2	TRBJ2-3	CASALRGGSSDTQYF	TGTGCCAGCGCTCTCCGTGGCGGGAGTTCAGATACGCAGTATTTT
TRBV5-6	.	TRBD2	TRBJ2-3	CASSPGLAGDTQYF	TGTGCCAGCAGCCCTGGGTTAGCGGGAGATACGCAGTATTTT
TRBV30	.	.	TRBJ2-7	CAWSQSHEQYF	TGTGCCTGGAGTCAAAGCCACGAGCAGTACTTC
TRBV28	.	.	TRBJ2-1	CASSFPQGALYNEQFF	TGTGCCAGCAGTTTCCCGCAAGGGGCTCTATACAATGAGCAGTTCTTC
TRBV4-3	.	.	TRBJ1-6	CASSQEPAGEGISPLHF	TGCGCCAGCAGCCAAGAGCCCGCGGGGGAAGGAATTTCACCCCTCCACTTT
TRBV28	.	.	TRBJ2-5	CASSSPGTQLQETQYF	TGTGCCAGCAGTTCTCCCGGGACACAGCTACAAGAGACCCAGTACTTC
TRBV3-1/TRBV3-2	.	TRBD2	TRBJ2-3	CASSPSWGAGGPDTQYF	TGTGCCAGCAGCCCCTCGTGGGGAGCGGGAGGCCCAGATACGCAGTATTTT
TRBV5-1	.	TRBD2	TRBJ2-3	CASSLVQREGRGSDTQYF	TGCGCCAGCAGCTTGGTCCAGCGGGAGGGCCGGGGGTCAGATACGCAGTATTTT
TRBV6-5	.	.	TRBJ1-1	CASVPAGLNTEAFF	TGTGCCAGCGTACCGGCAGGGCTGAACACTGAAGCTTTCTTT
TRBV23-1	.	TRBD2	TRBJ2-5	CASSQGRLAAFSGKETQYF	TGCGCCAGCAGTCAAGGGAGACTAGCGGCCTTCTCCGGGAAAGAGACCCAGTACTTC
TRBV5-6	.	.	TRBJ2-4	CASSLGPAGTSPQYF	TGTGCCAGCAGCTTGGGGCCTGCTGGGACTTCCCCTCAGTACTTC
TRBV6-5	.	TRBD1	TRBJ2-1	CASSSWTGGSTNEQFF	TGTGCCAGCAGTTCCTGGACAGGAGGTTCGACGAATGAGCAGTTCTTC
TRBV7-2	.	TRBD1	TRBJ1-4	CASSLSSGTANEKLFF	TGTGCCAGCAGCTTATCCTCCGGGACAGCGAATGAAAAACTGTTTTTT